These 3 T cell receptor beta chains share one sample of origin, sequenced in a study of CD8+CD57+ T cells in acquired aplastic anemia. Selection for sequencing was limited to patients who had shown CD8+CD57+ cell expansion by flow cytometry. Profiling that covered TCR beta VDJ and CDR3 relied on genomic DNA as its template. MiXCR was run by TCRdb on the reads, yielding one entry per CDR3 protein. The repertoire holds approximately 95,000 distinct CDR3 sequences, with 55% to 75% as singletons. Sequenced: sorted CD4+, CD8+, or CD8+CD57+ T cells (not recorded which) from PBMCs. These receptors were obtained from a human donor with aplastic anemia.

The rearrangement uses TRBV20-1 and TRBJ2-1, with 10 nucleotides matching TRBD2. The CDR3 has 15 residues. J lost 5 bases, V lost 5 bases, and 9 bases had no gene match. Looked up from germline, CDR1 is DFQATT and CDR2 is SNEGSKA (reference sequence). The DNA for the CDR3 is TGCAGTGCTGCCCGGACTAGCGGAAGCCACAATGAGCAGTTCTTC. Protein: CSAARTSGSHNEQFF.

This clonotype was detected a few times. The V call is TRBV25-1, the J call TRBJ2-7, with TRBD1 identical over 7 bases. In germline, CDR1 is MGHDK, CDR2 SYGVNS. The CDR3 is 15 residues long. Trimming removed 6 bases from V and 0 bases from J; junction bases left unmatched: 8. The CDR3 coding sequence is TGTGCCAGCAGCCAATCCGGGACAGCCTCCTACGAGCAGTACTTC. Amino acids: CASSQSGTASYEQYF.

As for this clonotype: This could be a read error, since a much larger clone is one nucleotide away. The genes are TRBV5-4 and TRBJ1-1, with TRBD1 matching 7 bases. Germline V CDR1 and CDR2: SGHNT, YYREEE (reference sequence). CDR3 length equals 15 residues. Germline trimming cut 4 bases from V and 7 bases from J; bases unmatched to any gene: 13. CDR3 in DNA: TGTGCCAGCAGCCCCAGTGGACAGGAAAAACTTGAAGCTTTCTTT. Translation: CASSPSGQEKLEAFF.